Listed below are T cell receptor beta chains from one sample, sequenced in a study of T cells after yellow fever vaccination. Via MiXCR, TCRdb re-called the 5' RACE reads, giving one row per CDR3 protein. The sample lists more than 65,000 distinct CDR3 sequences; more than 10% were seen once. Material: CD8+ T cells not binding an NS4B(214-222) dextramer, sorted from PBMCs, obtained less than 25 days after the first yellow fever vaccination. The receptor source for this set is a man younger than 35 who received the YFV17D yellow fever vaccine. Both conserved end residues are part of each CDR3. A D gene is named only where the DNA matches it firmly. Size is stated for part of the rows, as once, few or many counts, or as a class when the clone is expanded.

CDR3 DNA: TGTGCCAGCAGAGCGTTTAATGAGCAGTTCTTC
CDR3 protein: CASRAFNEQFF
J gene: TRBJ2-1
D gene: .
clone size: .
V gene: TRBV6-5

CDR3 DNA: TGCGCCAGCAGCCTAACGGCCGGGGACAGGGAGGACGAGCAGTACTTC
CDR3 protein: CASSLTAGDREDEQYF
J gene: TRBJ2-7
D gene: TRBD1
clone size: .
V gene: TRBV5-1

CDR3 DNA: TGTGCCAGCAGCCCCCAGGCAGGGGGCTCCTACAATGAGCAGTTCTTC
CDR3 protein: CASSPQAGGSYNEQFF
J gene: TRBJ2-1
D gene: TRBD1
clone size: few
V gene: TRBV7-9

CDR3 DNA: TGTGCCAGCAGAGATCTGGATAAGTCTCGGGCCAACGTCCTGACTTTC
CDR3 protein: CASRDLDKSRANVLTF
J gene: TRBJ2-6
D gene: .
clone size: few
V gene: TRBV11-2

CDR3 DNA: TGTGCCAGCAGTCTCTTGGCGGCTAGCTCGAATTTGGAGACCCAGTACTTC
CDR3 protein: CASSLLAASSNLETQYF
J gene: TRBJ2-5
D gene: .
clone size: few
V gene: TRBV28

CDR3 DNA: TGCAGTGCTAGAGATTTAAATGGTCCTTTCACCGGGGAGCTGTTTTTT
CDR3 protein: CSARDLNGPFTGELFF
J gene: TRBJ2-2
D gene: .
clone size: few
V gene: TRBV20-1

CDR3 DNA: TGTGCCAGCAGCGTAGCGGTAGGGTACGAGCAGTACTTC
CDR3 protein: CASSVAVGYEQYF
J gene: TRBJ2-7
D gene: .
clone size: .
V gene: TRBV9

CDR3 DNA: TGTGCCAGTAGTGAGCAGGGCTTCGGTGGCTACACCTTC
CDR3 protein: CASSEQGFGGYTF
J gene: TRBJ1-2
D gene: .
clone size: .
V gene: TRBV19

CDR3 DNA: TGTGCCAGCAGCTTCCAACTTTGGGACAATCCCGGGGAGCTGTTTTTT
CDR3 protein: CASSFQLWDNPGELFF
J gene: TRBJ2-2
D gene: .
clone size: .
V gene: TRBV7-9

CDR3 DNA: TGTGCCAGCAGTTTACAGGGATTATCTGGAAACACCATATATTTT
CDR3 protein: CASSLQGLSGNTIYF
J gene: TRBJ1-3
D gene: .
clone size: .
V gene: TRBV27

CDR3 DNA: TGCGCCAGCAGCCAAGAACAGGGGGGGTCCTACGAGCAGTACTTC
CDR3 protein: CASSQEQGGSYEQYF
J gene: TRBJ2-7
D gene: .
clone size: .
V gene: TRBV4-3

CDR3 DNA: TGTGCCAGCAGTGTCACACGATCCTACAATGAGCAGTTCTTC
CDR3 protein: CASSVTRSYNEQFF
J gene: TRBJ2-1
D gene: .
clone size: .
V gene: TRBV6-2/TRBV6-3

CDR3 DNA: TGCGCCAGCAGCCACAATAGACAGGAGTTCTACAATGAGCAGTTCTTC
CDR3 protein: CASSHNRQEFYNEQFF
J gene: TRBJ2-1
D gene: .
clone size: .
V gene: TRBV4-3

CDR3 DNA: TGTGCCAGTAGTACCCCCCCGGGACAGGGTTACAATGAGCAGTTCTTC
CDR3 protein: CASSTPPGQGYNEQFF
J gene: TRBJ2-1
D gene: TRBD1
clone size: few
V gene: TRBV19

CDR3 DNA: TGTGCCAGCAGTTTATTTGGGGGCTGGGAGACCCAGTACTTC
CDR3 protein: CASSLFGGWETQYF
J gene: TRBJ2-5
D gene: .
clone size: few
V gene: TRBV27

CDR3 DNA: TGCAGTGCTAGAGATAAAAGGCCTAGCGGGCCTAGCTCCTACAATGAGCAGTTCTTC
CDR3 protein: CSARDKRPSGPSSYNEQFF
J gene: TRBJ2-1
D gene: TRBD2
clone size: few
V gene: TRBV20-1

CDR3 DNA: TGCGCCAGCAGCCAAGATCTTAAGGGTCGTAATGCTCAGCCCCAGCATTTT
CDR3 protein: CASSQDLKGRNAQPQHF
J gene: TRBJ1-5
D gene: .
clone size: .
V gene: TRBV4-1